Only a few counts were recorded for the clone carrying this T cell receptor (beta chain). This sample stems from a study of blood T cells in healthy people across ages. Peripheral blood was drawn, about 10 milliliters per donor. Each sample used at least 6 million PBMCs. Then a second PCR, running about 6 to 11 cycles, was carried out with a sample-barcoded 5' primer and a J-beta primer mix. MiXCR, applied by TCRdb to the 5' RACE reads, yields one record per CDR3 protein. The sample yields roughly 1.4 million distinct CDR3 sequences, 55% to 75% seen once. V was cut by 1 base and J by 10 bases, with 11 bases left in between. Per germline, CDR1 SQVTM and CDR2 ANQGSEA. This CDR3 has 13 residues.

The sequenced sample consisted of blood. The chain joins TRBV29-1 to TRBJ1-6; D call uncertain. This clonotype was sampled from a man younger than 35 in good health. The CDR3 DNA follows: TGCAGCGTTGAAGCCTCGGTAGGGTCACCCCTCCACTTT. It is translated as CSVEASVGSPLHF.